This TCR beta chain originates from a study of Tregs in tolerant kidney transplant recipients. About this clone: Its antigen remains unidentified.

The protocol was immunoSEQ multiplex PCR, while the TCRdb copy is restricted to in-frame clones and leaves out a portion. The sample has approximately 44,000 clones, over 95% seen once. Sequencing was carried out using Tregs from blood cultured with allogeneic cells. This clonotype was sampled from a human donor in good health.

The CDR3, as DNA: TGTGCCAGCTCACCTTATAATGAAAAACTGTTTTTT. Translation: CASSPYNEKLFF. V usage is TRBV18 and J usage is TRBJ1-4; D remains ambiguous. Germline V gene data show CDR1 as KGHSH and CDR2 as LQKENI. Trimming cost V 3 bases and J 4 bases, with 3 bases left between them. The CDR3 length is 12 residues.